The source of this TCR beta chain is a study of T-cell reconstitution after alpha-beta-depleted transplantation in children listed by TCRdb under 2016. For the wider study: The study quantitatively tracked T-cell immune reconstitution after TCRalphabeta/CD19-depleted allogeneic hematopoietic cell transplantation in children using TCR repertoire profiling.

This clonotype has just a few counts. It has no known antigen specificity. The record has no base qualities; no much larger clone is one base away. The CDR3 has 14 amino acids, counting the end cysteine and phenylalanine. This entry keeps only the CDR3 DNA: 42 bases, framed from base 1. Trimming accounts for 7 bases at V and 3 bases at J, while the number of junction bases matched to no gene is 4. From the germline V gene, CDR1 is SNHLY and CDR2 is FYNNEI. The receptor library was made with PCR. Sequencing was performed on an Illumina HiSeq 2500. To normalize quantification of the TCRbeta repertoire, the TCR libraries were built with molecular barcoding that relied on unique molecular identifiers. TCRdb reworked the public reads: Q25 trimming with fastp, MiXCR clone assembly, productive beta chains retained. Records with the same CDR3 protein are collapsed into one entry carrying the most frequent genes and DNA. The sample data list 450,000 to 600,000 distinct CDR3 sequences, and approximately 20% of these were observed just once. Approximately 3% of the sample comes from the top ten.

This TCR was sampled from a human donor who donated a stem cell graft to a child with acute lymphoblastic leukemia. The chain couples TRBV2 to TRBJ2-1; 9 of the junction bases match TRBD2. This specimen consisted of PBMCs from the stem cell graft donor, obtained from the stem cell graft. The CDR3 protein sequence reads: CASKGLASYNEQFF. Read as DNA, the sequence is TGTGCCAGCAAGGGACTAGCAAGCTACAATGAGCAGTTCTTC.